The 27 T cell receptor beta chains given below trace back to one sample, sequenced in a study of blood T cell repertoires in COVID-19. Some clones are missing from TCRdb's copy, which holds only in-frame ones; the method was immunoSEQ multiplex PCR. Of fewer than 300,000 clones detected, 81% appear once; the ten largest clones hold around 2.9%. Sequenced material: peripheral blood. These TCRs come from a woman in her sixties with active or convalescent COVID-19.

The chain links TRBV10-3 to TRBJ2-1; the match to TRBD1 covers 7 bases. The V and J ends lost 4 bases and 6 bases, in that order; junction bases with no gene match: 0. Per germline, CDR1 ENHRY and CDR2 SYGVKD. This CDR3 is 12 amino acids long. CDR3 residues: CAISGQGNEQFF. The CDR3 nucleotides read TGTGCCATCAGTGGACAGGGCAATGAGCAGTTCTTC.

V usage is TRBV3-1 (or the pseudogene TRBV3-2) and J usage is TRBJ2-5; 10 positions match TRBD2. The germline gives CDR1 LGHDT, CDR2 YNNKEL (reference sequence). Trimming removed 4 bases from V and 3 bases from J; junction bases left unmatched: 5. The CDR3 has 15 residues. The CDR3 bases are TGTGCCAGCAGCCGTTCCGGGACTAGCGAAGAGACCCAGTACTTC. Translating it yields CASSRSGTSEETQYF.

This clone was found a few times. This rearrangement joins TRBV18 to TRBJ2-5; TRBD2 aligns across 11 bases. Germline V gives CDR1 KGHSH, CDR2 LQKENI. The CDR3 has 16 residues. V shed 3 bases, J shed 2 bases, and the junction held 5 bases outside the gene matches. This chain's CDR3 is CASSPVSGGVQETQYF. Here the CDR3 DNA reads TGTGCCAGCTCACCGGTTAGCGGGGGGGTTCAAGAGACCCAGTACTTC.

This rearrangement joins TRBV27 to TRBJ2-1; 9 bases align to TRBD2. V gave up 7 bases and J gave up 0 bases; unmatched junction bases: 10. The germline CDR1 and CDR2 sequences are MNHEY and SMNVEV (reference sequence). There are 17 residues in the CDR3. The chain's CDR3 is CASKELAGRRSYNEQFF. The DNA of the CDR3 is TGTGCCAGCAAAGAGCTAGCGGGGCGTCGCTCCTACAATGAGCAGTTCTTC.

The J gene is TRBJ2-5, the V gene TRBV11-3; 8 positions agree with TRBD1. The junction had 3 bases not matched to a gene; V was cut back by 2 bases and J by 4 bases. CDR3 length: 14 residues. Germline V gives CDR1 SGHNT, CDR2 YENEEA. The CDR3 loop is CASSLQGAGETQYF. Here the CDR3 DNA reads TGTGCCAGCAGCTTACAGGGGGCAGGAGAGACCCAGTACTTC.

The chain carries TRBV5-1 and TRBJ1-2; D ambiguous. The germline V and J ends were trimmed by 0 bases and 4 bases, with 13 bases remaining between them. The V gene's germline CDR1 is SGHRS and CDR2 YFSETQ. CDR3 length equals 15 residues. The CDR3 protein is CASSLESAAGYGYTF. The DNA of the CDR3 is TGCGCCAGCAGCTTGGAGTCAGCGGCGGGCTATGGCTACACCTTC.

This clone was seen a single time. The genes are TRBV7-2 and TRBJ1-6; 7 bases line up with TRBD1. The CDR3 has 17 amino acids. V shed 4 bases, J shed 4 bases, and the junction held 10 bases outside the gene matches. In germline, CDR1 is SGHTA, CDR2 FQGNSA. The CDR3 reads CASSWTGTATYNSPLHF. CDR3 coding DNA: TGTGCCAGCAGCTGGACCGGGACAGCCACTTATAATTCACCCCTCCACTTT.

Points on this clone: The sample has other DNA sequences that encode this CDR3 too. The genes are TRBV12-3 or TRBV12-4 and TRBJ1-2, with 9 bases that match TRBD1. The CDR3 is 13 amino acids. V was clipped by 5 bases and J by 5 bases; unmatched bases: 3. The CDR3 DNA reads TGTGCCAGCAGTCTCGGACAGGGGTATGGCTACACCTTC. Translation: CASSLGQGYGYTF.

V usage is TRBV12-3 or TRBV12-4 and J usage is TRBJ1-5; D unclear. This CDR3 region has 13 residues. V lost 6 bases, J lost 5 bases, and 11 bases lay in between. As DNA, the CDR3 is TGTGCCAGCAGCCTTCTTGAGGATCAGCCCCAGCATTTT. It is translated as CASSLLEDQPQHF.

The chain links TRBV5-1 to TRBJ2-3, with TRBD2 matching 11 bases. Trimming cost V 2 bases and J 6 bases; bases outside gene matches: 8. CDR1 and CDR2 from the germline V gene are SGHRS and YFSETQ. The CDR3 has 16 residues. CDR3 amino acids: CASSFGASGGTDTQYF. CDR3 nucleotides: TGCGCCAGCAGCTTCGGGGCTAGCGGGGGGACGGATACGCAGTATTTT.

V and J are TRBV7-9 and TRBJ1-6, with D possibly matching TRBD1 (6 bases). V lost 2 bases to trimming and J lost 7 bases, with 12 bases between them. Germline V gene lookup returns CDR1 SEHNR and CDR2 FQNEAQ (reference sequence). The CDR3 extends over 15 amino acids. In DNA, the CDR3 is TGTGCCAGCAGCTTAAGAGGGGGTGTCAATTCACCCCTCCACTTT. Translating it yields CASSLRGGVNSPLHF. Looking up the rest from reference TRBV7-9 and TRBJ1-6 gives the full variable domain: DTGVSQNPRHKITKRGQNVTFRCDPISEHNRLYWYRQTLGQGPEFLTYFQNEAQLEKSRLLSDRFSAERPKGSFSTLEIQRTEQGDSAMYLCASSLRGGVNSPLHFGNGTRLTVT.

This clone has only one observation. This chain joins TRBV27 and TRBJ2-7, with D perhaps TRBD2 (7 bases). V was trimmed by 4 bases and J by 2 bases, leaving 9 bases between them. CDR1 is MNHEY, CDR2 SMNVEV, per germline (reference sequence). There are 13 residues in the CDR3. CDR3 sequence: CASSSGGPYEQYF. The CDR3 region has the DNA TGTGCCAGCAGTTCCGGGGGGCCCTACGAGCAGTACTTC.

V gene TRBV6-5 combines with J gene TRBJ1-1; TRBD1 might be the D (5 bases). The CDR3 is 13 amino acids. Looked up from germline, CDR1 is MNHEY and CDR2 is SVGAGI. V lost 6 bases and J lost 5, with 13 bases in between. CDR3 amino acids: CASSPGGETEAFF. The CDR3, as DNA: TGTGCCAGCAGCCCCGGGGGGGAGACTGAAGCTTTCTTT.

This chain joins TRBV7-9 and TRBJ1-4; tentatively, D is TRBD1 (6 bases). V was clipped by 7 bases and J by 7 bases, with 13 bases between them. CDR1 is SEHNR and CDR2 is FQNEAQ in the germline V gene (reference sequence). The CDR3 has 13 residues. In DNA, the CDR3 is TGTGCCAGCACCGACAGGTTGGGTGAAAAACTGTTTTTT. The encoded protein is CASTDRLGEKLFF.

The DNA of the CDR3 is TGTGCCAGCAGTGAAGAATATTACGGTTCCTACGAGCAGTACTTC. It specifies CASSEEYYGSYEQYF. The genes are TRBV6-1 and TRBJ2-7, with unresolved D. Per germline, CDR1 MNHNS and CDR2 SASEGT. Trimming removed 1 base from V and 1 base from J, with 11 bases in between. This CDR3 comprises 15 residues.

The chain uses TRBV15 and TRBJ2-7; 11 bases agree with TRBD2. V shed 3 bases, J shed 6 bases, and the junction held 10 bases outside the gene matches. The CDR3 is made up of 16 amino acids. Germline CDR1 LNHNV, CDR2 YYDKDF (reference sequence). The CDR3 region has the DNA TGTGCCACCAGCAGGGGGCGACTAGCGGGGAGGGTCGAGCAGTACTTC. Amino acid sequence: CATSRGRLAGRVEQYF.

The genes are TRBV13 and TRBJ2-1, with D possibly matching TRBD1 (6 bases). This CDR3 contains 15 residues. Germline V CDR1 and CDR2: PRHDT, FYEKMQ (reference sequence). Trimming left V 0 bases short and J 5 bases short, with 11 bases between. Here the CDR3 reads CASSLGQGMDNEQFF. For the CDR3, the DNA is TGTGCCAGCAGCTTAGGACAGGGAATGGACAATGAGCAGTTCTTC.

The rearrangement joins TRBV15 to TRBJ1-6; the D is unclear. The germline V gene has CDR1 LNHNV and CDR2 YYDKDF (reference sequence). V lost 1 base to trimming and J lost 8 bases, with 12 bases between them. There are 15 residues in the CDR3. The CDR3 nucleotides read TGTGCCACCAGCAGAGGGTCGGTGTTTGATTCACCCCTCCACTTT. This gives the protein CATSRGSVFDSPLHF.

The chain employs TRBV7-6 and TRBJ1-3; D may be TRBD1 (5 bases). The V end was cut by 3 bases, the J end by 2 bases, with 17 bases between. The CDR3 runs 17 residues. CDR1 is SGHVS, CDR2 FNYEAQ, per germline. The CDR3 loop reads CASSLLSGIVAGNTIYF. CDR3 in DNA: TGTGCCAGCAGCTTGCTGTCAGGGATCGTCGCTGGAAACACCATATATTTT. The whole variable domain, remainder taken from reference TRBV7-6 and TRBJ1-3, is GAGVSQSPRYKVTKRGQDVALRCDPISGHVSLYWYRQALGQGPEFLTYFNYEAQQDKSGLPNDRFSAERPEGSISTLTIQRTEQRDSAMYRCASSLLSGIVAGNTIYFGEGSWLTVV.

This clone showed up just a few times. This chain links TRBV7-9 with TRBJ2-2; 7 bases fit TRBD1. The V gene's germline CDR1 is SEHNR and CDR2 FQNEAQ (reference sequence). With V trimmed by 1 base and J by 5 bases, 10 bases remained unmatched. The length of the CDR3 is 17 residues. CDR3 in DNA: TGTGCCAGCAGCTTAGATCGGGTTGGGACAGTAACCGGGGAGCTGTTTTTT. The encoded protein is CASSLDRVGTVTGELFF. Full variable domain (remainder filled in from reference TRBV7-9 and TRBJ2-2): DTGVSQNPRHKITKRGQNVTFRCDPISEHNRLYWYRQTLGQGPEFLTYFQNEAQLEKSRLLSDRFSAERPKGSFSTLEIQRTEQGDSAMYLCASSLDRVGTVTGELFFGEGSRLTVL.

V is TRBV7-8 and J is TRBJ1-4; 7 nucleotides match TRBD1. CDR1 and CDR2 from the germline V gene are SGHVS and FQNEAQ. The CDR3 extends over 16 amino acids. J was trimmed by 0 bases and V by 5 bases; bases with no gene match: 6. The CDR3 DNA sequence: TGTGCCAGCAGCGATCGGGACAGCGCAACTAATGAAAAACTGTTTTTT. It translates to CASSDRDSATNEKLFF.

J is TRBJ2-3 and V is TRBV4-2; TRBD2 might be the D (5 bases). The CDR3 covers 13 residues. Trimming left V 0 bases short and J 8 bases short, with 9 bases between. Germline loops: CDR1 LGHNA, CDR2 YNFKEQ. DNA of the CDR3: TGTGCCAGCAGCCAAGAGAGGACTGTTACGCAGTATTTT. It translates to CASSQERTVTQYF.

The chain employs TRBV7-9 and TRBJ2-3; 12 nucleotides match TRBD2. This CDR3 comprises 15 residues. V was pared by 6 bases and J by 4 bases, with 5 bases of the junction left unmatched. Germline CDR1 and CDR2: SEHNR and FQNEAQ (reference sequence). For the CDR3, the DNA is TGTGCCAGCAGTTCCGGACTAGCGGGGCCAGATACGCAGTATTTT. It specifies CASSSGLAGPDTQYF.

The chain combines TRBV5-6 with TRBJ1-2; D unclear. The CDR3 totals 12 residues. Germline V gives CDR1 SGHDT, CDR2 YYEEEE. The V end lost 1 base, the J end lost 6 bases, and 7 bases lay between the germline ends. The CDR3 nucleotides are TGTGCCAGCAGCTTGCCGCCTAATGGCTACACCTTC. Its protein is CASSLPPNGYTF.

This clone has just one count. The chain links TRBV7-2 to TRBJ2-3; D is ambiguous. The CDR3 is 13 residues long. The germline V gene has CDR1 SGHTA and CDR2 FQGNSA. Trimming cost V 9 bases and J 2 bases, with 12 bases left between them. This chain's CDR3 is CASKQVLTDTQYF. In DNA form, the CDR3 reads TGTGCCAGTAAGCAGGTGCTCACAGATACGCAGTATTTT.

A note on this clone: Just one base apart from a much larger clone, this may be a read error. The chain employs TRBV6-5 and TRBJ1-6; 8 bases align to TRBD1. CDR3 length equals 13 residues. V was pared by 8 bases and J by 5 bases, with 2 bases of the junction left unmatched. In germline, CDR1 is MNHEY, CDR2 SVGAGI. CDR3 DNA sequence: TGTGCCAGCTCGGGACAGGATAATTCACCCCTCCACTTT. Translating gives CASSGQDNSPLHF.

The gene calls are TRBV7-3 and TRBJ2-1; TRBD2 matches 8 bases. The length of the CDR3 is 18 residues. Germline CDR1 is SGHTA and CDR2 is FQGTGA. J lost 2 bases, V lost 5 bases, and 14 bases had no gene match. The CDR3 is CASSPGGRGANPYNEQFF. Written as DNA, the CDR3 is TGTGCCAGCAGCCCCGGGGGGCGGGGGGCCAACCCCTACAATGAGCAGTTCTTC.